What follows are 6 T cell receptor beta chains derived from one specimen sequenced in a study of blood T cell repertoires in COVID-19. Data came from immunoSEQ multiplex PCR; TCRdb stores just in-frame clones and leaves some out. Of about 330,000 clones in the sample, around 90% were seen once. The specimen was PBMCs or T cells enriched from blood (not recorded which). The receptors stem from a man aged 25 to 40 who had recovered from COVID-19.

The rearrangement uses TRBV3-1 (or the pseudogene TRBV3-2) and TRBJ1-5; no reliable D call. CDR1 is LGHDT and CDR2 is YNNKEL in the germline V gene (reference sequence). This CDR3 is 13 amino acids long. V lost 4 bases and J 6 bases, leaving 10 bases between the germline ends. The CDR3 reads CASSRGEGQPQHF. In DNA, the CDR3 is TGTGCCAGCAGCCGGGGAGAGGGTCAGCCCCAGCATTTT.

V and J are TRBV5-6 and TRBJ2-5; D is perhaps TRBD1 (6 bases). Between the trimmed V and J ends, which lost 0 bases and 5 bases, there was a span of 14 bases. The CDR3 consists of 15 residues. CDR1 and CDR2 from the germline V gene are SGHDT and YYEEEE. DNA for the CDR3: TGTGCCAGCAGCTTGGTTAGGACAGTATACGAGACCCAGTACTTC. It encodes CASSLVRTVYETQYF.

The genes are TRBV19 and TRBJ2-7; 8 bases are shared with TRBD1. CDR1 LNHDA and CDR2 SQIVND come from the germline V gene (reference sequence). The CDR3 is 14 amino acids. Germline trimming cut 5 bases from V and 7 bases from J; bases unmatched to any gene: 10. CDR3 amino acids: CASSEDRGLGEQYF. The CDR3 DNA reads TGTGCCAGTAGTGAAGACAGGGGTCTTGGGGAGCAGTACTTC.

This rearrangement joins TRBV3-1 (or the pseudogene TRBV3-2) to TRBJ1-3; 7 nucleotides align to TRBD1. CDR1 is LGHDT, CDR2 YNNKEL, per germline (reference sequence). This CDR3 is built from 16 residues. The J segment lost 2 bases and the V segment lost 1 base, leaving 5 bases of the junction unmatched. Here the CDR3 DNA reads TGTGCCAGCAGCCAAGGCCTGACAGGGACTGGAAACACCATATATTTT. Protein sequence: CASSQGLTGTGNTIYF.

This chain links TRBV19 with TRBJ2-5, with a possible D match to TRBD1 (6 bases). Trimming cost V 5 bases and J 5 bases, with 18 bases left between them. The CDR3 is made up of 15 amino acids. CDR1 is LNHDA and CDR2 is SQIVND in the germline V gene (reference sequence). In DNA form, the CDR3 reads TGTGCCAGTAGTGGGTCGGACAGTCCACGCGAGACCCAGTACTTC. Its protein is CASSGSDSPRETQYF.

This chain connects TRBV7-8 to TRBJ1-1, with a tentative D call TRBD1 (6 bases). The V and J ends lost 5 bases and 3 bases respectively, with 13 bases between them. The CDR3 loop spans 14 amino acids. Germline V lookup: CDR1 SGHVS, CDR2 FQNEAQ. The CDR3 nucleotides read TGTGCCAGCAGCGTACAGGGTGTTTACACTGAAGCTTTCTTT. Translated: CASSVQGVYTEAFF.